These 2 T cell receptor beta chains were sequenced from one sample in a study of CD8 T cells in Susac syndrome. An amount of RNA that ranged from roughly 0.5 to 1 ug was reverse transcribed with random hexamers. TCRdb re-called the immunoSEQ multiplex PCR reads through MiXCR, storing one row per CDR3 protein. The sample holds tens of thousands of distinct CDR3 sequences, approximately 93% seen once. The sample taken for sequencing was CD8+ T cells from PBMCs. Every receptor here comes from a human donor in good health.

With regard to this clonotype: At one end the junction does not follow the germline gene, possibly because of a read error. The chain's CDR3 is CASSSGLAEYNEQFF. The CDR3 DNA sequence: TGTGCTAGCAGCTCGGGACTAGCGGAATACAATGAGCAGTTCTTC. The chain couples TRBV7-6 to TRBJ2-1; TRBD2 aligns across 11 bases. CDR1 is SGHVS, CDR2 FNYEAQ, per germline. This CDR3 has 15 residues.

The rearrangement uses TRBV5-6 and TRBJ2-7; 8 bases agree with TRBD2. CDR1 is SGHDT and CDR2 is YYEEEE in the germline V gene. The CDR3 covers 14 residues. V shed 3 bases, J shed 3 bases, and the junction held 5 bases outside the gene matches. The CDR3 DNA reads TGTGCCAGCAGCTCCGGGAGGGATTTCTACGAGCAGTACTTC. This gives the protein CASSSGRDFYEQYF.